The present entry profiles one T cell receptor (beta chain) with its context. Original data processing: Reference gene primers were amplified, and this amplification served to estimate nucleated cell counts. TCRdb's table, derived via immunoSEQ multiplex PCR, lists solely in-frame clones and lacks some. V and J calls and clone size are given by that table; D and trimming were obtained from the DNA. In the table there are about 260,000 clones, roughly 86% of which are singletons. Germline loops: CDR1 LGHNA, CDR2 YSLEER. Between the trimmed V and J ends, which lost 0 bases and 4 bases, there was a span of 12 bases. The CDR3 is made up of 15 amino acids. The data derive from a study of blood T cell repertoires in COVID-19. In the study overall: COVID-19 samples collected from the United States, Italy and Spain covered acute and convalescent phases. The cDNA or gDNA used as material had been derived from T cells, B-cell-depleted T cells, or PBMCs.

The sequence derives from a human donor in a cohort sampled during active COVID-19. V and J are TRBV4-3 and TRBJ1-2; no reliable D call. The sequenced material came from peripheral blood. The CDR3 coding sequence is TGCGCCAGCAGCCAAGATCGGTGGGAGGGCTATGGCTACACCTTC. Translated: CASSQDRWEGYGYTF.